Sequencing of this T cell receptor beta chain was carried out in a study of control samples from healthy donors and cancer patients. TCRdb keeps only in-frame clones here, not all; method: immunoSEQ multiplex PCR. Among some 210,000 clones listed, around 90% were seen once. Germline assignment: CDR1 LNHDA and CDR2 SQIVND (reference sequence). V was clipped by 6 bases and J by 0 bases; unmatched bases: 4. The CDR3 runs 15 residues. The TCR comes from a young man in good health. V is TRBV19 and J is TRBJ1-5; TRBD1 agrees at 8 bases. Specimen: blood. The CDR3 reads CASRKDRASNQPQHF. CDR3 sequence (DNA): TGTGCCAGTAGAAAGGACAGGGCTAGCAATCAGCCCCAGCATTTT.